This is a list of T cell receptor beta chains from one sample in a study of cytomegalovirus exposure and HLA in healthy donors. The repertoire was sequenced with immunoSEQ multiplex PCR; TCRdb's copy has only in-frame clones and lacks some. The data hold around 120,000 clones, with 75% to 90% observed a single time. Sequences were obtained from PBMCs. These receptors all come from a female donor in good health and CMV-seropositive. Each CDR3 is given with its conserved first and last residue. The D gene is left open where the match is weak. Rows give clone size only sometimes, using once, few, many, or a class for an expanded clone.

J gene | clone size | V gene | D gene | CDR3 DNA | CDR3 protein
TRBJ1-1 | - | TRBV15 | - | TGTGCCACCAGTTTTACAGGGAACACTGAAGCTTTCTTT | CATSFTGNTEAFF
TRBJ1-5 | - | TRBV12-5 | TRBD1 | TGTGCTAGTGGTTTGCCCCGGGACAGGTTCAATCAGCCCCAGCATTTT | CASGLPRDRFNQPQHF
TRBJ2-5 | - | TRBV7-2 | TRBD2 | TGTGCCAGCAGGTCGGGGGGGCTGGAGACCCAGTACTTC | CASRSGGLETQYF
TRBJ2-2 | - | TRBV7-2 | - | TGTGCCAGCTCCCTCGGGGGGCGAACCGGGGAGCTGTTTTTT | CASSLGGRTGELFF
TRBJ1-2 | - | TRBV30 | - | TGTGCCGGGACGAAGGGGAGGTATGGCTACACCTTC | CAGTKGRYGYTF
TRBJ1-1 | - | TRBV7-9 | TRBD1 | TGTGCCAGCAGCACCGGGACAGAAAACACTGAAGCTTTCTTT | CASSTGTENTEAFF
TRBJ1-1 | few | TRBV19 | TRBD1 | TGTGCCAGTAGTACGCCACAGGGGATGAACACTGAAGCTTTCTTT | CASSTPQGMNTEAFF
TRBJ1-1 | - | TRBV5-1 | - | TGCGCCAGTAAGTACGGTTCAAACACTGAAGCTTTCTTT | CASKYGSNTEAFF
TRBJ2-1 | - | TRBV28 | TRBD2 | TGTGCCAGCAGTCAACTAGCGGGGGGTCAACCACGGTACAATGAGCAGTTCTTC | CASSQLAGGQPRYNEQFF
TRBJ2-2 | - | TRBV19 | - | TGTGCCAGTAGTATGGAGGGCAGGGGGTTCGGGGAGCTGTTTTTT | CASSMEGRGFGELFF
TRBJ1-5 | - | TRBV4-1 | - | TGCGCCAGCAGCCAAGATCGGCCGGGGGTAGGAGGGGTTCAGCCCCAGCATTTT | CASSQDRPGVGGVQPQHF
TRBJ1-2 | - | TRBV14 | - | TGTGCCAGCAGGCCGACATCATCCTATGGCTACACCTTC | CASRPTSSYGYTF
TRBJ2-3 | - | TRBV5-1 | TRBD2 | TGCGCCAGCAGCTTGCAGCGGGGGGGCCGTGTCACAGATACGCAGTATTTT | CASSLQRGGRVTDTQYF
TRBJ1-1 | - | TRBV10-3 | - | TGTGCCATCAGTGAGAGCCCTAACACTGAAGCTTTCTTT | CAISESPNTEAFF
TRBJ2-7 | few | TRBV6-5 | - | TGTGCCAGCAGCCGGACAGTAGGAGTCCCCTACGAGCAGTACTTC | CASSRTVGVPYEQYF
TRBJ1-5 | - | TRBV2 | - | TGTGCCAGCAGTGGCTCTACAATAAGGGGTCAGCCCCAGCATTTT | CASSGSTIRGQPQHF
TRBJ1-6 | - | TRBV29-1 | TRBD1 | TGCAGCGTTCAGACAGGGGAACATTCACCCCTCCACTTT | CSVQTGEHSPLHF
TRBJ2-7 | once | TRBV6-5 | - | TGTGCCAGCAGTTACGATCTATCGACCTACGAGCAGTACTTC | CASSYDLSTYEQYF
TRBJ2-2 | - | TRBV5-4 | - | TGTGCCAGCAGCCCCGCAAGGGGCGGTCTAACCGGGGAGCTGTTTTTT | CASSPARGGLTGELFF
TRBJ2-5 | - | TRBV7-8 | TRBD2 | TGTGCCAGCAGCGGAGGTTCGACTAGCCGACAGACCCAGTACTTC | CASSGGSTSRQTQYF
TRBJ2-7 | - | TRBV5-1 | - | TGCGCCAGCAGCTTAAAAACAGGCTTCTACGAGCAGTACTTC | CASSLKTGFYEQYF
TRBJ2-1 | - | TRBV11-2 | TRBD2 | TGTGCCAGCAGCCCCCTAGCGGGGCCCTACAATGAGCAGTTCTTC | CASSPLAGPYNEQFF
TRBJ1-1 | - | TRBV7-2 | - | TGTGCCAGCAGCTTAGAAGGTGTAGCTAGGGCTTTCTTT | CASSLEGVARAFF
TRBJ2-6 | - | TRBV5-1 | - | TGCGCCAGCAGCTACAGTTACTCTGGGGCCAACGTCCTGACTTTC | CASSYSYSGANVLTF
TRBJ1-1 | - | TRBV18 | TRBD1 | TGTGCCAGCTCTCCGGGACAGGAGAACACTGAAGCTTTCTTT | CASSPGQENTEAFF
TRBJ1-4 | - | TRBV5-6 | - | TGTGCCAGCAGCTTGGTTGGGAGCGAAAAACTGTTTTTT | CASSLVGSEKLFF
TRBJ2-1 | - | TRBV19 | - | TGTGCCAGTAGTATGGAGGGCCTCAATGAGCAGTTCTTC | CASSMEGLNEQFF
TRBJ1-5 | - | TRBV4-2 | TRBD1 | TGTGCCAGCAGCCAAGGTCCTACAGGGGCTGGGGATCAGCCCCAGCATTTT | CASSQGPTGAGDQPQHF
TRBJ2-6 | - | TRBV4-1 | TRBD2 | TGCGCCAGCAGCCTCCCGGGGGGCCGACTAGCGGAATTCTCTGGGGCCAACGTCCTGACTTTC | CASSLPGGRLAEFSGANVLTF
TRBJ2-5 | - | TRBV5-1 | - | TGCGCCAGCAGCTTGTGGCCTAGTGGAGAGACCCAGTACTTC | CASSLWPSGETQYF
TRBJ2-2 | - | TRBV7-9 | - | TGTGCCAGCAGCTTATTTGACGGGTCTACCGGGGAGCTGTTTTTT | CASSLFDGSTGELFF
TRBJ2-5 | once | TRBV7-2 | TRBD2 | TGTGCCAGCAGCTTAGTAGCTAGCGGGCAAGAGACCCAGTACTTC | CASSLVASGQETQYF
TRBJ2-6 | - | TRBV7-2 | - | TGTGCCAGCAGCTCCTCCGGGTCTGGGGCCAACGTCCTGACTTTC | CASSSSGSGANVLTF
TRBJ1-6 | - | TRBV11-3 | - | TGTGCCAGCAGCTTAGGAGGGAAGGATTCACCCCTCCACTTT | CASSLGGKDSPLHF
TRBJ2-3 | - | TRBV5-6 | TRBD1 | TGTGCCAGCAGCACCGACAGGGGCGCAGATACGCAGTATTTT | CASSTDRGADTQYF
TRBJ1-6 | - | TRBV14 | - | TGTGCCAGCGGCCTAACCCGAGGCGGGGCAGGACCGAGGGAGAACCTCCACTTT | CASGLTRGGAGPRENLHF
TRBJ2-1 | - | TRBV2 | TRBD2 | TGTGCCAGCTCCCAAGCGGGGAACAATGAGCAGTTCTTC | CASSQAGNNEQFF
TRBJ1-5 | - | TRBV21-1 | - | TGTGCCAGCAGCAAATCGGTTGGCCAGGAGGGCAATCAGCCCCAGCATTTT | CASSKSVGQEGNQPQHF
TRBJ2-7 | - | TRBV4-2 | - | TGTGCCAGCAGCCACAGGGCCACCTACGAGCAGTACTTC | CASSHRATYEQYF
TRBJ2-5 | - | TRBV30 | TRBD1 | TGTGCCTGGAGTTCGTCCGGGACAGGGCGACAAGAGACCCAGTACTTC | CAWSSSGTGRQETQYF
TRBJ2-3 | - | TRBV27 | - | TGTGCCAGCAGTTTACGGGGCACAGATACGCAGTATTTT | CASSLRGTDTQYF
TRBJ1-5 | - | TRBV18 | TRBD1 | TGTGCCAGCTCACCACCGTCCGGGACAGGGGGCGTCCAGCCCCAGCATTTT | CASSPPSGTGGVQPQHF
TRBJ1-3 | once | TRBV5-4 | - | TGTGCCAGCAGCTTGGGTATTACAGGCTCTGGAAACACCATATATTTT | CASSLGITGSGNTIYF
TRBJ1-1 | - | TRBV28 | - | TGTGCCAGCAGTCTTACGACCGGGGACACTGAAGCTTTCTTT | CASSLTTGDTEAFF
TRBJ2-7 | - | TRBV4-2 | TRBD2 | TGTGCCAGCAGCCAACGGGGGGAGTCGTCCTACGAGCAGTACTTC | CASSQRGESSYEQYF
TRBJ1-2 | - | TRBV4-3 | - | TGCGCCAGCAGCCAAGAGGAGGGTCCCTATGGCTACACCTTC | CASSQEEGPYGYTF
TRBJ2-1 | once | TRBV5-1 | TRBD2 | TGCGCCAGCAGCCTTGTTGGGACTACCAACAATGAGCAGTTCTTC | CASSLVGTTNNEQFF
TRBJ2-1 | - | TRBV7-6 | TRBD2 | TGTGCCAGCAGCTTCCCGCGGGGGGGGGAGCAGTTCTTC | CASSFPRGGEQFF
TRBJ1-5 | - | TRBV28 | - | TGTGCTATTGGTCTGGAGGGCAATCAGCCCCAGCATTTT | CAIGLEGNQPQHF
TRBJ1-6 | - | TRBV5-6 | TRBD1 | TGTGCCAGCAGCTCGCGGGACAGGGGTTCACCCCTCCACTTT | CASSSRDRGSPLHF
TRBJ1-6 | - | TRBV5-1 | TRBD1 | TGCGCCAGCAGCTCCAGGGGGCGAGGGAATAATTCACCCCTCCACTTT | CASSSRGRGNNSPLHF
TRBJ1-4 | - | TRBV6-6 | - | TGTGCCAGCAGTTACGGGGCCTTTAATGAAAAACTGTTTTTT | CASSYGAFNEKLFF
TRBJ1-2 | once | TRBV27 | - | TGTGCCAGCAGCAACAGGGACGGCTACACCTTC | CASSNRDGYTF